This TCR beta chain was retrieved from a study of patients and donors after allogeneic stem cell transplantation. TCRdb recomputed calls from the RT-PCR reads with MiXCR, one row per CDR3 protein. The data contain roughly 880,000 distinct CDR3 sequences, approximately 18% of them seen just once; the ten biggest clones take up around 6%. The CDR3 consists of 16 residues. The germline V and J ends were trimmed by 3 bases and 3 bases, with 17 bases remaining between them. The V gene's germline CDR1 is SGDLS and CDR2 YYNGEE. The genes are TRBV9 and TRBJ2-3; TRBD2 might be the D (6 bases). This TCR was recovered from a human donor who was either an allogeneic HSCT recipient or a stem cell or donor lymphocyte infusion donor (not recorded which). It is not recorded whose cells these are; they may come from a transplant donor. Sequences were obtained from blood, either unsorted or a sorted T cell fraction (not recorded which). In DNA, the CDR3 is TGTGCCAGCAGCGGAGGAGCGGGTCGTTGGACAGATACGCAGTATTTT. Translated, it gives CASSGGAGRWTDTQYF.